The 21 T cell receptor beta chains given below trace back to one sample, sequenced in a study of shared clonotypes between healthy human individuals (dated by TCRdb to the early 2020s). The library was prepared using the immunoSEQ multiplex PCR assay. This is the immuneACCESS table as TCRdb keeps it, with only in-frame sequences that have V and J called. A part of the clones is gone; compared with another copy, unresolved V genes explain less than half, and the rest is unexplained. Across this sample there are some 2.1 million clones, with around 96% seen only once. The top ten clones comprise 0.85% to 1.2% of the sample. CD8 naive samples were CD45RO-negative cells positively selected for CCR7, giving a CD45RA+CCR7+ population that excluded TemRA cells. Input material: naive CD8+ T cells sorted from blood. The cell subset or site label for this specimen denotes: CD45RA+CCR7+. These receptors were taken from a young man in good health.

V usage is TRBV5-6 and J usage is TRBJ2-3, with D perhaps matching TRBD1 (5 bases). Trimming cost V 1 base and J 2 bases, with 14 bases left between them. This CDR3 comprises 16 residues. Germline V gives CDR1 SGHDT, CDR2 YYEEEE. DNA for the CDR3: TGTGCCAGCAGCTTGTTTTTACGGACAAACACAGATACGCAGTATTTT. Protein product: CASSLFLRTNTDTQYF. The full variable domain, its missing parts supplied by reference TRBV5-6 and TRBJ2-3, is DAGVTQSPTHLIKTRGQQVTLRCSPKSGHDTVSWYQQALGQGPQFIFQYYEEEERQRGNFPDRFSGHQFPNYSSELNVNALLLGDSALYLCASSLFLRTNTDTQYFGPGTRLTVL.

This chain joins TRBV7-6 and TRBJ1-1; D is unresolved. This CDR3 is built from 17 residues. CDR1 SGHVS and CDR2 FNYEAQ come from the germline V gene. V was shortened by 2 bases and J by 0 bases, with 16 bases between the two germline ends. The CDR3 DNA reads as TGTGCCAGCAGCTTAACCTCGGTCAGACACTTGAACACTGAAGCTTTCTTT. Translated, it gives CASSLTSVRHLNTEAFF.

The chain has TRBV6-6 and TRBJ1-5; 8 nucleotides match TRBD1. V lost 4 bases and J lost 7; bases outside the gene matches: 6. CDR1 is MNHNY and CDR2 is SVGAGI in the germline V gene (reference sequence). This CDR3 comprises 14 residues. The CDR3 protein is CASSLDRGRQPQHF. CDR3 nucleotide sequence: TGTGCCAGCAGTTTAGACAGGGGTCGGCAGCCCCAGCATTTT.

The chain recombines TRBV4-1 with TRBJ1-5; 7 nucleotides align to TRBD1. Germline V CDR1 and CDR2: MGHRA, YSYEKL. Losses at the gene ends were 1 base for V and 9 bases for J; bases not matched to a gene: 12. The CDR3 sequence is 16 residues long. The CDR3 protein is CASSQVPGGGSRPQHF. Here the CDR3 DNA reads TGCGCCAGCAGCCAAGTTCCAGGGGGAGGGAGCAGGCCCCAGCATTTT.

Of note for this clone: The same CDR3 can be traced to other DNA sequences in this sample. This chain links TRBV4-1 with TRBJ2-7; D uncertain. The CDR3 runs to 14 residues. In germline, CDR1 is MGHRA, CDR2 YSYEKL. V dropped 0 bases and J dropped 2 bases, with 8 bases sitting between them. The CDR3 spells CASSQENSPYEQYF. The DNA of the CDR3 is TGCGCCAGCAGCCAAGAGAACAGCCCCTACGAGCAGTACTTC.

The CDR3 nucleotides read TGCGCCAGCAGCTTGTCGGTCGATGAGCAGTTCTTC. Residues: CASSLSVDEQFF. This chain joins TRBV5-1 and TRBJ2-1; D call uncertain. The CDR3 runs 12 residues. V lost 1 base and J 8 bases, leaving 7 bases between the germline ends. Germline V gene lookup returns CDR1 SGHRS and CDR2 YFSETQ.

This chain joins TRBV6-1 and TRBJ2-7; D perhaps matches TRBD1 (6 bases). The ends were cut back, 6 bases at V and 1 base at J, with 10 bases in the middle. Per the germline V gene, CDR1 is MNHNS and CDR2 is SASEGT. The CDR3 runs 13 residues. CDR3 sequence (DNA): TGTGCCAGCAGCCTGGACAGATCCTACGAGCAGTACTTC. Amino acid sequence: CASSLDRSYEQYF.

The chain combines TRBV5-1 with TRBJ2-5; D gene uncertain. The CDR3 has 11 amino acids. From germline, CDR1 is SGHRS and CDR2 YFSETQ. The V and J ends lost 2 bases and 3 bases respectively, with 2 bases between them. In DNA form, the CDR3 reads TGCGCCAGCAGCTTTAAAGAGACCCAGTACTTC. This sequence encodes CASSFKETQYF.

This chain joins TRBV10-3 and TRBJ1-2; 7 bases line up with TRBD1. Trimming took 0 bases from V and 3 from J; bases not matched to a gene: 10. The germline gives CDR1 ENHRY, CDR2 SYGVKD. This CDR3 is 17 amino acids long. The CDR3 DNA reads TGTGCCATCAGTGAGTCAGTGACAGGGAATTTACACTATGGCTACACCTTC. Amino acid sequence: CAISESVTGNLHYGYTF.

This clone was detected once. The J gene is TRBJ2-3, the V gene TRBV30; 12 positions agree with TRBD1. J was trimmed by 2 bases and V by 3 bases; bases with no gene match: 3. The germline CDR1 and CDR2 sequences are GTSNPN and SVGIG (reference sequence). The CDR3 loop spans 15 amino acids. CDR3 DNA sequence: TGTGCCTGGAGCCCGGGACAGGGGGCCACAGATACGCAGTATTTT. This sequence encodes CAWSPGQGATDTQYF.

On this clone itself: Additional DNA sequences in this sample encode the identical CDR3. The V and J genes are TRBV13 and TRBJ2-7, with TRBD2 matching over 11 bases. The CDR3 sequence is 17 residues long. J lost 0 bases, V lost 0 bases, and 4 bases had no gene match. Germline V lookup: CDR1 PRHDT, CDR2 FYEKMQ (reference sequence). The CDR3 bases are TGTGCCAGCAGCTTAGGACTAGCGGGGGTCTCCTCCTACGAGCAGTACTTC. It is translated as CASSLGLAGVSSYEQYF.

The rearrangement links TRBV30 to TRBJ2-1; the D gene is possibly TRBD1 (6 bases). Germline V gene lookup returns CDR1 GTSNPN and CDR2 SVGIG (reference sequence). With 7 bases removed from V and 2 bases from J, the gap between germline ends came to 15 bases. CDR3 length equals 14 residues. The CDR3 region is CASQSRGAYNEQFF. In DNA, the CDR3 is TGTGCCTCTCAATCCAGGGGAGCCTACAATGAGCAGTTCTTC.

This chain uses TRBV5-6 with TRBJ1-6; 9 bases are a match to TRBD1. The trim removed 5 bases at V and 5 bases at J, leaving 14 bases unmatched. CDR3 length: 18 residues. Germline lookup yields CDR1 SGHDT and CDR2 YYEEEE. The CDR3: CASRVPGQGRSHNSPLHF. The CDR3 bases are TGTGCCAGCAGAGTCCCGGGACAGGGAAGGTCCCATAATTCACCCCTCCACTTT.

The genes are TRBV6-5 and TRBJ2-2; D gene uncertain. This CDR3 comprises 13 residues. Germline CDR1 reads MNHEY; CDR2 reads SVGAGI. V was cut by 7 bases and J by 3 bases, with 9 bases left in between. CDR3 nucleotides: TGTGCCAGCAAAAGATCGTACACCGGGGAGCTGTTTTTT. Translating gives CASKRSYTGELFF.

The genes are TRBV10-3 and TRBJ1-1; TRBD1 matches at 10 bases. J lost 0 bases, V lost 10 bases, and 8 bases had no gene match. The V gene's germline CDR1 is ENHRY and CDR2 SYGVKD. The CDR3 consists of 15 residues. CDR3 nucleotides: TGTGCCAGCCGACAGGGGGCCTTTTTGAACACTGAAGCTTTCTTT. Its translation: CASRQGAFLNTEAFF.

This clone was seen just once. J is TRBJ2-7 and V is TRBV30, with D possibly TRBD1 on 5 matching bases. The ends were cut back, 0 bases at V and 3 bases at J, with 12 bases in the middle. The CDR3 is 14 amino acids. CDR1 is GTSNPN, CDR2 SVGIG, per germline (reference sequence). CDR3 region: CAWSVHGAGYEQYF. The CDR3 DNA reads TGTGCCTGGAGTGTACATGGGGCTGGCTACGAGCAGTACTTC.

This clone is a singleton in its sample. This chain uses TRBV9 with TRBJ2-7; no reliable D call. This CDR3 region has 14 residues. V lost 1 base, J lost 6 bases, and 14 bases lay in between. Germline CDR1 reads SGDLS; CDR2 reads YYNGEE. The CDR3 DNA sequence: TGTGCCAGCAGCGTATCCACGTCCCTTGGCGAGCAGTACTTC. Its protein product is CASSVSTSLGEQYF.

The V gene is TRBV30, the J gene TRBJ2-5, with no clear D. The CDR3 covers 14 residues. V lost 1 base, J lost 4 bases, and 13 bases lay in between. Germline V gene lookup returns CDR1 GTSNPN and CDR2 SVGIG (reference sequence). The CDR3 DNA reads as TGTGCCTGGAGTGCAGGTTCGAGGCGAGAGACCCAGTACTTC. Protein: CAWSAGSRRETQYF.

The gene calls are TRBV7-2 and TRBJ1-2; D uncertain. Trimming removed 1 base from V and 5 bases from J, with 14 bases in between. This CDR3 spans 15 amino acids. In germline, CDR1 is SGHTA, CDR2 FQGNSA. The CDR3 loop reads CASSLDGGSGYGYTF. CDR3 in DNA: TGTGCCAGCAGCTTAGATGGAGGGTCGGGGTATGGCTACACCTTC. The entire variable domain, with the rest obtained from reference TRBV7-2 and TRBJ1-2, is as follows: GAGVSQSPSNKVTEKGKDVELRCDPISGHTALYWYRQSLGQGLEFLIYFQGNSAPDKSGLPSDRFSAERTGGSVSTLTIQRTQQEDSAVYLCASSLDGGSGYGYTFGSGTRLTVV.

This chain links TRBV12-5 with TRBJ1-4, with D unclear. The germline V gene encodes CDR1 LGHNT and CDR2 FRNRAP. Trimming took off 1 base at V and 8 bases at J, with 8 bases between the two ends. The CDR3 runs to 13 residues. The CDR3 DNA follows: TGTGCTAGTGGTTTGGCCCAACAGGAAAAACTGTTTTTT. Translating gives CASGLAQQEKLFF.

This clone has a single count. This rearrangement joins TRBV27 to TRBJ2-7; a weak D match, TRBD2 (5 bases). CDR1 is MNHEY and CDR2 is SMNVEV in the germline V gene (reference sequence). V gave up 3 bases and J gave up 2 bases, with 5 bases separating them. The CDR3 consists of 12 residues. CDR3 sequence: CASSFGTYEQYF. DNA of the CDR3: TGTGCCAGCAGTTTCGGGACCTACGAGCAGTACTTC.